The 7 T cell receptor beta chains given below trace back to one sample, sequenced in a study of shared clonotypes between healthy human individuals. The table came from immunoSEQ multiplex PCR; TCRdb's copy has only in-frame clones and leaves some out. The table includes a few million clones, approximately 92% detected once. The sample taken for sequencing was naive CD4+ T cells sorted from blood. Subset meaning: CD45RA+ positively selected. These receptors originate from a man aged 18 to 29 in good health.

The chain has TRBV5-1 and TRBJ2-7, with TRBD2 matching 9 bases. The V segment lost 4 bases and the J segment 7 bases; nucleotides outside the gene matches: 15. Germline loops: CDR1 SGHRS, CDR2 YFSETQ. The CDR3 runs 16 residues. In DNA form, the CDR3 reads TGCGCCAGCAGCCCTGGACTAGCCCCCGCGGGAGGGGAGCAGTACTTC. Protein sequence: CASSPGLAPAGGEQYF.

CDR3 DNA sequence: TGTGCCACCCAATCAACCGGCTACCTATCCACTAACACCGGGGAGCTGTTTTTT. This gives the protein CATQSTGYLSTNTGELFF. The chain links TRBV19 to TRBJ2-2; the D is unclear. CDR3 size: 18 residues. V was pared by 10 bases and J by 2 bases, with 26 bases between. Germline CDR1 and CDR2: LNHDA and SQIVND (reference sequence).

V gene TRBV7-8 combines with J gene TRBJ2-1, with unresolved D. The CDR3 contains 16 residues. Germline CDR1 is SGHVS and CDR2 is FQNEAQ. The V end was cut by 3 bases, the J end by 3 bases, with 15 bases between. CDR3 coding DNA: TGTGCCAGCAGCTTCTCTTCGTCAGCCTACTACAATGAGCAGTTCTTC. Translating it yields CASSFSSSAYYNEQFF.

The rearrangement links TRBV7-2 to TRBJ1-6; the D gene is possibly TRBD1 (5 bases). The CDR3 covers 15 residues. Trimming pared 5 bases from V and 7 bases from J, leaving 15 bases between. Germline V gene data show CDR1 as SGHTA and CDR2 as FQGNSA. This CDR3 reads CASSPRGMANSPLHF. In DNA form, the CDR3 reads TGTGCCAGCAGCCCCCGGGGGATGGCAAATTCACCCCTCCACTTT.

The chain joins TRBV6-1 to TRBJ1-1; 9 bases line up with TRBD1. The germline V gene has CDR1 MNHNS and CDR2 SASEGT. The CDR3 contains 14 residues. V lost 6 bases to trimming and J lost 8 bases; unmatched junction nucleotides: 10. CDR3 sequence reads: CASRTLTGGSEAFF. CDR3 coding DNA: TGTGCCAGCAGGACTTTGACAGGGGGATCCGAAGCTTTCTTT.

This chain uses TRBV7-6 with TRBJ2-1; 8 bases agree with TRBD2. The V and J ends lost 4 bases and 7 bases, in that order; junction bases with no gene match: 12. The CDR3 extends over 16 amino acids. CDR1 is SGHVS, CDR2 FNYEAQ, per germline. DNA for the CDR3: TGTGCCAGCAGCTCATTACCTCCGGGACTAGTAAATGAGCAGTTCTTC. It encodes CASSSLPPGLVNEQFF.

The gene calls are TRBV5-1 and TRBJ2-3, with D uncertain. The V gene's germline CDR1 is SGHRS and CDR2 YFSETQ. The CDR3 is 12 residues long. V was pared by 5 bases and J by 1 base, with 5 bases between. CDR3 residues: CASRPGTDTQYF. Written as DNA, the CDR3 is TGCGCCAGCAGGCCCGGCACAGATACGCAGTATTTT.